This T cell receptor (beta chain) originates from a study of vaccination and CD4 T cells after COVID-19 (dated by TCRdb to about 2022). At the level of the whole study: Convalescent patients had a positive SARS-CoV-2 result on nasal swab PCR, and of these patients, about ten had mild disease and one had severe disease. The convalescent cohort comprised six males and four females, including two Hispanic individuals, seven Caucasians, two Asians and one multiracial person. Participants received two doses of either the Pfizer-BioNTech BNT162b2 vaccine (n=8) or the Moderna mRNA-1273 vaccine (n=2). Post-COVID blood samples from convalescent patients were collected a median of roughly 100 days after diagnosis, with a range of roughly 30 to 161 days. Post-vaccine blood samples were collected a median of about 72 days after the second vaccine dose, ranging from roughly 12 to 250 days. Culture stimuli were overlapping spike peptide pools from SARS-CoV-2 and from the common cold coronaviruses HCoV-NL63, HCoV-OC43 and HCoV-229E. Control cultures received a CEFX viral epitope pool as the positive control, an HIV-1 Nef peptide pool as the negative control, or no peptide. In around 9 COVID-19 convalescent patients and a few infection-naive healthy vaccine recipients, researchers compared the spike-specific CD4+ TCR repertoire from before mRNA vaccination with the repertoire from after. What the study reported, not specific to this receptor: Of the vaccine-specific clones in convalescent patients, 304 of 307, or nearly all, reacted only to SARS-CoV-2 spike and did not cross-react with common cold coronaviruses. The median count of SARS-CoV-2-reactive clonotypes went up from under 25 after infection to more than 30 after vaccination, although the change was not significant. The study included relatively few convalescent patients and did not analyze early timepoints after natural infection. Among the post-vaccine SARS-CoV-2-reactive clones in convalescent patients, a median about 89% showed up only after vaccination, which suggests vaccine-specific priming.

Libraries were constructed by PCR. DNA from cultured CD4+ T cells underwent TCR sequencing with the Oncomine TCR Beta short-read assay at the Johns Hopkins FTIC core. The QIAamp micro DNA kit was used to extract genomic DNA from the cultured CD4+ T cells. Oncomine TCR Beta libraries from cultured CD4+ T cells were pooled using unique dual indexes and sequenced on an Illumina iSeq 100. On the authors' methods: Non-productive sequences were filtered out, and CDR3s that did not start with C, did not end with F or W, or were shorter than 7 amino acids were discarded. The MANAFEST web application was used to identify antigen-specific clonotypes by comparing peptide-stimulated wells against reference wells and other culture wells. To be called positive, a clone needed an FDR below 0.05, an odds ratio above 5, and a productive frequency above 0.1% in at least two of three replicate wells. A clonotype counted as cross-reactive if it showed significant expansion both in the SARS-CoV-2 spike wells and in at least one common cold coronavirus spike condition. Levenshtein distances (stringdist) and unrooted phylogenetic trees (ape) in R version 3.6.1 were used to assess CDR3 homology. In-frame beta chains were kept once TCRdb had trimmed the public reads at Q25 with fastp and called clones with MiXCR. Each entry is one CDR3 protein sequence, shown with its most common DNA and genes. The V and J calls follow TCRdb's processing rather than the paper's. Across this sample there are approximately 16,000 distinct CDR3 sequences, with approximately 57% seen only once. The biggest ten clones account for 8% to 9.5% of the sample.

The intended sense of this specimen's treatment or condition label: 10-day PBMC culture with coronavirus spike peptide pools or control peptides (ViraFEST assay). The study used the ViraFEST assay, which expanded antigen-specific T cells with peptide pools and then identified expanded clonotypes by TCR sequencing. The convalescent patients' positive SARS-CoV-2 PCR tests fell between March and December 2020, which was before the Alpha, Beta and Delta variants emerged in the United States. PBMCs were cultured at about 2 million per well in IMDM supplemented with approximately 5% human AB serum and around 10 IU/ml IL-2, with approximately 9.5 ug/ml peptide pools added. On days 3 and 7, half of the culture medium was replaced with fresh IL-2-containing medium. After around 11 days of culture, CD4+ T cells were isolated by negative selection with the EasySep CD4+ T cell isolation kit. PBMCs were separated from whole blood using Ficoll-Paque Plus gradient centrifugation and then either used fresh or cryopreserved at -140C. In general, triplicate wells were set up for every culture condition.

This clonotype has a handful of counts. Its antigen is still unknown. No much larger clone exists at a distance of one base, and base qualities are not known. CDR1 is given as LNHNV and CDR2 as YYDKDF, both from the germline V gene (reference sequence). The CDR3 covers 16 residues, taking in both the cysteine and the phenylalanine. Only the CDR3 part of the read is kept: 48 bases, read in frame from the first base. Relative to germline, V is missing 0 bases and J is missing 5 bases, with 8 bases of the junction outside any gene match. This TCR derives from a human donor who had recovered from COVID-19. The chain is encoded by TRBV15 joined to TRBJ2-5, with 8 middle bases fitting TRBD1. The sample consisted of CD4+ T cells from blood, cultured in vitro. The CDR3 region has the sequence CATSRDSDRAVETQYF. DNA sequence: TGTGCCACCAGCAGAGATTCGGACAGGGCTGTGGAGACCCAGTACTTC.